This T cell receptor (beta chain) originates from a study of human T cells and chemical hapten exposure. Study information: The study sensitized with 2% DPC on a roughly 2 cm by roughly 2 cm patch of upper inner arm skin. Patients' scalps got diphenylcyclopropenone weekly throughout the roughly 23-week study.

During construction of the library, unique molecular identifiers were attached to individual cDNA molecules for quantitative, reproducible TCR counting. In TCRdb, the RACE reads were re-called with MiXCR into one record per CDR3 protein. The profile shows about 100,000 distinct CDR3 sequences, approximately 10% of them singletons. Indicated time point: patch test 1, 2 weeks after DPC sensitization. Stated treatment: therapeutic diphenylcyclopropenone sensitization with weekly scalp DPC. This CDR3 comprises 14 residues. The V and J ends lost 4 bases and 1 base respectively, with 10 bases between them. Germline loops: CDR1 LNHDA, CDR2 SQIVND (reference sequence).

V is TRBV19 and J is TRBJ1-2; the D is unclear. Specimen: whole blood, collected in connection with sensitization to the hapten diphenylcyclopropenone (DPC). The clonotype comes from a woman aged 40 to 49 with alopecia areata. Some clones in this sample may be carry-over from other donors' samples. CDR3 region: CASSNSGGNYGYTF. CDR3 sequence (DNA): TGTGCCAGTAGTAATTCAGGCGGTAACTATGGCTACACCTTC.